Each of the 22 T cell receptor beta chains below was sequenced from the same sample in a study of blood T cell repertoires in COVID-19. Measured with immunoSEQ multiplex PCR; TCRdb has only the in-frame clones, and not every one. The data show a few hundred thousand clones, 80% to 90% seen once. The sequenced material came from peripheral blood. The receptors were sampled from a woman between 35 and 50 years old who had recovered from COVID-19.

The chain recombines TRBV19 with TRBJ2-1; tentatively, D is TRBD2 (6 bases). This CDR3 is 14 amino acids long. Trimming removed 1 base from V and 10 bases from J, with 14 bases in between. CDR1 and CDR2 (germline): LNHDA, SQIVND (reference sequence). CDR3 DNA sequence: TGTGCCAGTAGTATAGGTGGAGGGTCTCAGGAGCAGTTCTTC. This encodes CASSIGGGSQEQFF.

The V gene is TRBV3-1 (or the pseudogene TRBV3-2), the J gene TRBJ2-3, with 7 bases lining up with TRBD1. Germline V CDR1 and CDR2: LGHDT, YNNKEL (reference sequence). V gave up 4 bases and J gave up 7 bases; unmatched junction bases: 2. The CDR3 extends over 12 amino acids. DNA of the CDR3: TGTGCCAGCAGCCGGACAGGAAATACGCAGTATTTT. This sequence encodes CASSRTGNTQYF.

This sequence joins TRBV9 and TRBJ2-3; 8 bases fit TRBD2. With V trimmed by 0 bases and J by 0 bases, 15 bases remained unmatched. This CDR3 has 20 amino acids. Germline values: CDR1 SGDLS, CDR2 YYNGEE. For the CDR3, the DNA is TGTGCCAGCAGCGTAGGTATGAGTAGCGGGGAACAGAAAAGCACAGATACGCAGTATTTT. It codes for CASSVGMSSGEQKSTDTQYF.

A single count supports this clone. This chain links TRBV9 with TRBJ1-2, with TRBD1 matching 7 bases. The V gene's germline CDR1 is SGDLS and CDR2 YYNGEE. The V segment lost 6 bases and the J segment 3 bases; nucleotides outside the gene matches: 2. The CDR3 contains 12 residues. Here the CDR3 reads CASNRGDYGYTF. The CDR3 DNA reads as TGTGCCAGCAACAGGGGTGACTATGGCTACACCTTC.

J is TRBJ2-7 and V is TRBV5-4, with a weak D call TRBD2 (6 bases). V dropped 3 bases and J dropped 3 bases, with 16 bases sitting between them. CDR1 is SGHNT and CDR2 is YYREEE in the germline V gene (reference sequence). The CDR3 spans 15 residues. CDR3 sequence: CASSSQGREHYEQYF. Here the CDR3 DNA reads TGTGCCAGCAGCTCCCAAGGACGGGAGCACTACGAGCAGTACTTC.

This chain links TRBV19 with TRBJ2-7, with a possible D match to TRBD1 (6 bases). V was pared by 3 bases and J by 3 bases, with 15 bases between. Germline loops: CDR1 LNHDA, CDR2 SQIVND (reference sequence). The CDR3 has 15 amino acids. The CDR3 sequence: CASSIRTDLDYEQYF. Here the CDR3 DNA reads TGTGCCAGTAGTATCCGGACAGACTTAGACTACGAGCAGTACTTC.

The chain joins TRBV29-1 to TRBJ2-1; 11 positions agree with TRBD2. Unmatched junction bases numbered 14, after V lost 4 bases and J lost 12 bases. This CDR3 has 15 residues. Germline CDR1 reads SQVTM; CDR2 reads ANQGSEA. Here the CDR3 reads CSVVLSGGAGGRQFF. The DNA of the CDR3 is TGCAGCGTTGTACTTAGCGGGGGGGCTGGTGGAAGGCAGTTCTTC.

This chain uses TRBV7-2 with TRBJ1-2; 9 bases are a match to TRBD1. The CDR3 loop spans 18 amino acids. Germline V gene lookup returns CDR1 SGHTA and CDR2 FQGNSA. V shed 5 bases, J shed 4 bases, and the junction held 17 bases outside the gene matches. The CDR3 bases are TGTGCCAGCAGCACTCAACCGGGACAGGGCCTTTTTGTCTATGGCTACACCTTC. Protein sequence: CASSTQPGQGLFVYGYTF.

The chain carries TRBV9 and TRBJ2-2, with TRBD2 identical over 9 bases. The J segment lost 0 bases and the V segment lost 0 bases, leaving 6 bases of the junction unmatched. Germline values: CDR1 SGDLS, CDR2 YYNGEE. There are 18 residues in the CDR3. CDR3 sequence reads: CASSVAMAGGSNTGELFF. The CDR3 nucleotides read TGTGCCAGCAGCGTAGCTATGGCGGGGGGGTCGAACACCGGGGAGCTGTTTTTT.

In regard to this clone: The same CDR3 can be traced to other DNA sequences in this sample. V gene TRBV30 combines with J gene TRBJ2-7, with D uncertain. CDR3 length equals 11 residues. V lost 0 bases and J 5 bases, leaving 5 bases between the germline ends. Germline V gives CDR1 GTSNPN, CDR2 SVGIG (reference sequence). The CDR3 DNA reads TGTGCCTGGAGTGTACGGGACGAGCAGTACTTC. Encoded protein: CAWSVRDEQYF.

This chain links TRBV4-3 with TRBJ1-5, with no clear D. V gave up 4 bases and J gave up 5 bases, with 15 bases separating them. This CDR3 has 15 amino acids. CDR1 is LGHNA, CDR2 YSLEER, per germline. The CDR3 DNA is TGCGCCAGCAGCCCCACCCCCGCCGGGGATCAGCCCCAGCATTTT. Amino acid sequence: CASSPTPAGDQPQHF.

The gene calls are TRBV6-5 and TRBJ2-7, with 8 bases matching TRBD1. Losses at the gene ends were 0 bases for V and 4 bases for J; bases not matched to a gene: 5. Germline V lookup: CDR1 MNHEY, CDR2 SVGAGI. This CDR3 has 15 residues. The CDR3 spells CASSYSTGALYEQYF. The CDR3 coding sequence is TGTGCCAGCAGTTACTCGACAGGGGCTCTATACGAGCAGTACTTC.

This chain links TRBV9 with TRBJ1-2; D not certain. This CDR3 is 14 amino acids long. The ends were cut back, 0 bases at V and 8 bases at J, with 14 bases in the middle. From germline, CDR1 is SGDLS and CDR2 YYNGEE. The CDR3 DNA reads TGTGCCAGCAGCGTAGGTGCGGGCAACGAAGGCTACACCTTC. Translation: CASSVGAGNEGYTF.

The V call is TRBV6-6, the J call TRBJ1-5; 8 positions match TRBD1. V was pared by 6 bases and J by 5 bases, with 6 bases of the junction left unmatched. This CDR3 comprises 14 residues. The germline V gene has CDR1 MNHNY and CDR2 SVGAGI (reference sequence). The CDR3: CASRTQGAYQPQHF. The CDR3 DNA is TGTGCCAGCAGAACGCAGGGGGCTTATCAGCCCCAGCATTTT.

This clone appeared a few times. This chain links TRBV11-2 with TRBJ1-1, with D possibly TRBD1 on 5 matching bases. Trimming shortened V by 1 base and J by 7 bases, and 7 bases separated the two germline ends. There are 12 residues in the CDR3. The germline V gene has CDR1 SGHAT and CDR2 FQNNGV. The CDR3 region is CASSLAGGEAFF. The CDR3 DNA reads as TGTGCCAGCAGCTTAGCGGGGGGTGAAGCTTTCTTT.

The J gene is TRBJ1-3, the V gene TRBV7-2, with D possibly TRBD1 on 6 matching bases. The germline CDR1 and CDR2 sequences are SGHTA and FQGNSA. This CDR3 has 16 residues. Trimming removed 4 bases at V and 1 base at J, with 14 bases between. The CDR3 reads CASSYQLTGSGNTIYF. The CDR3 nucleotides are TGTGCCAGCAGCTATCAACTCACAGGGTCTGGAAACACCATATATTTT.

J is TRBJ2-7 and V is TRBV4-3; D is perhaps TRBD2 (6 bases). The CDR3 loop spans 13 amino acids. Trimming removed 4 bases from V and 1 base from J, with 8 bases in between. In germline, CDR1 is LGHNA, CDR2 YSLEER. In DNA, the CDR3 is TGCGCCAGCAGCCTGGGACTTTCCTACGAGCAGTACTTC. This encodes CASSLGLSYEQYF.

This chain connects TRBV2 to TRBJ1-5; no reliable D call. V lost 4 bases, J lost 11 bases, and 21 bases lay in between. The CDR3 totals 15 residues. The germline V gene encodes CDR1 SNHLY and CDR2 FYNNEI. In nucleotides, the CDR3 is TGTGCCAGCAGTGCCTTGAACGATGCCCTGATAGCCCAGCATTTT. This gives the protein CASSALNDALIAQHF.

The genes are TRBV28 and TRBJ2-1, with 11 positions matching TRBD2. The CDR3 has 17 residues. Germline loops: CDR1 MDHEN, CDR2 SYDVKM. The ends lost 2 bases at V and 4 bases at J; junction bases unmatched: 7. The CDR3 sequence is CASSLLAGGSKYNEQFF. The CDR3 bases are TGTGCCAGCAGTTTACTAGCGGGGGGTTCGAAGTACAATGAGCAGTTCTTC. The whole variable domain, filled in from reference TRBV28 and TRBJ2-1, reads DVKVTQSSRYLVKRTGEKVFLECVQDMDHENMFWYRQDPGLGLRLIYFSYDVKMKEKGDIPEGYSVSREKKERFSLILESASTNQTSMYLCASSLLAGGSKYNEQFFGPGTRLTVL.

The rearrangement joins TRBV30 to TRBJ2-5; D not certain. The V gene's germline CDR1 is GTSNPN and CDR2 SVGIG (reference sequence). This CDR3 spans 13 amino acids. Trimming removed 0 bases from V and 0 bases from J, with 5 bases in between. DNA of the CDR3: TGTGCCTGGAGTGTACGGTACCAAGAGACCCAGTACTTC. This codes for CAWSVRYQETQYF.

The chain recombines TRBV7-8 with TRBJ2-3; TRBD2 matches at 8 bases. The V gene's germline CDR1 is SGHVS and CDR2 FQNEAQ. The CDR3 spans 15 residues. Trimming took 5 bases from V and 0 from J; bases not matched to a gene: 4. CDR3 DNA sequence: TGTGCCAGCAGCCCGCGGGGGGAAAGCACAGATACGCAGTATTTT. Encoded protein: CASSPRGESTDTQYF.

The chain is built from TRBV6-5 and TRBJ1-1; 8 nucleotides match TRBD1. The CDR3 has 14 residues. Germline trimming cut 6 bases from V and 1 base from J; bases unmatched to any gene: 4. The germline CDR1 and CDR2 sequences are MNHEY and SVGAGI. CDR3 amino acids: CASRTGVANTEAFF. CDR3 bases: TGTGCCAGCAGGACAGGGGTCGCGAACACTGAAGCTTTCTTT.